Presented here are 7 T cell receptor beta chains from one specimen sequenced in a study of T cells in localized non-small cell lung cancer. Clones were sequenced by immunoSEQ multiplex PCR, and TCRdb holds only the in-frame ones, with some missing. Of about 6,400 clones in the sample, 87% were seen once. This specimen was peripheral blood, taken before any cancer treatment. Receptors were obtained from a male donor older than 55 with stage I lung adenocarcinoma.

The chain joins TRBV7-8 to TRBJ2-7; the match to TRBD2 covers 13 bases. The CDR3 contains 17 residues. Germline V CDR1 and CDR2: SGHVS, FQNEAQ. V lost 3 bases to trimming and J lost 7 bases; unmatched junction nucleotides: 12. The CDR3 DNA reads TGTGCCAGCAGCTTTTTTTATGGACTAGCGGGAGACGGTGAGCAGTACTTC. It specifies CASSFFYGLAGDGEQYF. The whole variable domain, filled in from reference TRBV7-8 and TRBJ2-7, reads GAGVSQSPRYKVAKRGQDVALRCDPISGHVSLFWYQQALGQGPEFLTYFQNEAQLDKSGLPSDRFFAERPEGSVSTLKIQRTQQEDSAVYLCASSFFYGLAGDGEQYFGPGTRLTVT.

V gene TRBV6-1 combines with J gene TRBJ2-5; 12 nucleotides agree with TRBD2. CDR1 and CDR2 from the germline V gene are MNHNS and SASEGT. J was trimmed by 5 bases and V by 5 bases; bases with no gene match: 6. The CDR3 totals 15 residues. The CDR3 region has the DNA TGTGCCAGCAGTCTACTAGCGGGAGGTTATGAGACCCAGTACTTC. Translation: CASSLLAGGYETQYF.

The J gene is TRBJ1-4, the V gene TRBV30, with 8 bases fitting TRBD1. The CDR3 has 13 residues. Germline V gives CDR1 GTSNPN, CDR2 SVGIG (reference sequence). V lost 3 bases, J lost 8 bases, and 5 bases stayed unmatched. The CDR3 region is CAWSGTGGEKLFF. In DNA form, the CDR3 reads TGTGCCTGGAGCGGGACAGGAGGAGAAAAACTGTTTTTT.

The V and J genes are TRBV5-1 and TRBJ1-1, with TRBD1 as a possible D gene (5 bases). In germline, CDR1 is SGHRS, CDR2 YFSETQ. The length of the CDR3 is 14 residues. V was shortened by 6 bases and J by 4 bases, with 16 bases between the two germline ends. The CDR3 nucleotides read TGCGCCAGCACCGACGGGACCCCGAGCACTGAAGCTTTCTTT. Translated: CASTDGTPSTEAFF.

The chain has TRBV19 and TRBJ2-3; either TRBD1 or TRBD2 may supply D (5 bases each). This CDR3 region has 13 residues. Germline V CDR1 and CDR2: LNHDA, SQIVND (reference sequence). The V end was cut by 5 bases, the J end by 9 bases, with 15 bases between. The CDR3 coding sequence is TGTGCCAGTAGTTCCCTCTTTTGGGGGACGCAGTATTTT. Translated: CASSSLFWGTQYF.

This sequence joins TRBV19 and TRBJ2-5; tentative D call: TRBD2 (6 bases). The CDR3 sequence is 15 residues long. V was cut by 6 bases and J by 5 bases, with 19 bases left in between. Germline CDR1 LNHDA, CDR2 SQIVND (reference sequence). This CDR3 reads CASSQMWGGGETQYF. The CDR3 nucleotides are TGTGCCAGTAGCCAGATGTGGGGAGGAGGGGAGACCCAGTACTTC. The full variable domain, its missing parts supplied by reference TRBV19 and TRBJ2-5, is DGGITQSPKYLFRKEGQNVTLSCEQNLNHDAMYWYRQDPGQGLRLIYYSQIVNDFQKGDIAEGYSVSREKKESFPLTVTSAQKNPTAFYLCASSQMWGGGETQYFGPGTRLLVL.

J is TRBJ1-2 and V is TRBV6-5; no firm D call. This CDR3 comprises 14 residues. Germline V lookup: CDR1 MNHEY, CDR2 SVGAGI. V shed 7 bases and J shed 0 bases, with 12 bases lying between them. CDR3 region: CASKSGETNYGYTF. CDR3 in DNA: TGTGCCAGCAAAAGCGGGGAAACTAACTATGGCTACACCTTC.